The clone carrying this T cell receptor beta chain has a handful of counts. Losses at the gene ends were 0 bases for V and 1 base for J; bases not matched to a gene: 1. The CDR3 length is 15 residues. Germline CDR1 is PRHDT and CDR2 is FYEKMQ (reference sequence). The record originates from a study of blood T cell repertoires in COVID-19. Study details: Material from acute and convalescent COVID-19 was sourced from the United States, Italy and Spain.

Under the authors' procedure: Quantification of nucleated cells was approximated via reference gene primer amplification. Measured with immunoSEQ multiplex PCR; TCRdb has only the in-frame clones, and not every one. D and trimming come from the DNA, and the V and J calls and clone size come from that table. The sample yields approximately 230,000 clones, approximately 82% seen once. The genes are TRBV13 and TRBJ2-3; 7 bases are shared with TRBD1. The receptor was isolated from a man older than 75 with acute or convalescent COVID-19. The sequencing sample was made of peripheral blood. CDR3 in DNA: TGTGCCAGCAGCTTAGGTGGGACAGGCACAGATACGCAGTATTTT. Protein product: CASSLGGTGTDTQYF.